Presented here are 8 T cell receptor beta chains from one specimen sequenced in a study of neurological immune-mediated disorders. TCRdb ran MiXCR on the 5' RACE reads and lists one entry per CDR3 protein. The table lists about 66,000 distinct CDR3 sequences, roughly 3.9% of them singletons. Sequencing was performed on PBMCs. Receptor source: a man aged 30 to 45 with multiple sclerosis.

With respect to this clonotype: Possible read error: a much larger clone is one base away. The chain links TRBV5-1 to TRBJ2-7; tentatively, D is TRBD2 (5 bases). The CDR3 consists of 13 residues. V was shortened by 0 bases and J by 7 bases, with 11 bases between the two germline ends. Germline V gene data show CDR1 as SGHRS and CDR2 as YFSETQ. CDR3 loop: CASSLERGEEQYF. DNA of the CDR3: TGCGCCAGCAGCTTGGAACGGGGAGAAGAGCAGTACTTC.

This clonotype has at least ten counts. The CDR3 is CASSVDGGAEQYF. CDR3 sequence (DNA): TGTGCCAGCAGCGTAGATGGGGGTGCCGAGCAGTACTTC. The rearrangement links TRBV9 to TRBJ2-7; D tentatively reads TRBD1 or TRBD2 (5 bases each). The length of the CDR3 is 13 residues. Germline V gene sequence: CDR1 SGDLS, CDR2 YYNGEE. V lost 0 bases, J lost 6 bases, and 10 bases lay in between.

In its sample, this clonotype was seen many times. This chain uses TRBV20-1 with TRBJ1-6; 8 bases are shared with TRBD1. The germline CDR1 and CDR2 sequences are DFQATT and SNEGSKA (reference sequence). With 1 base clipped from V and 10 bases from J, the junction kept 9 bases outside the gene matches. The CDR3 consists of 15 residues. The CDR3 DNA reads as TGCAGTGCTAGAGCGACACAGGGGGTAAGATCACCCCTCCACTTT. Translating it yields CSARATQGVRSPLHF.

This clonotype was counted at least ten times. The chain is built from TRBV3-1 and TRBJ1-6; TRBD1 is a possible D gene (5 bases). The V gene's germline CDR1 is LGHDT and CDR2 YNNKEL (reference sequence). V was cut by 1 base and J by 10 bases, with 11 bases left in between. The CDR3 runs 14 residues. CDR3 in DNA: TGTGCCAGCAGCCAAGGGGAAAGGGGATCACCCCTCCACTTT. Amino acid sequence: CASSQGERGSPLHF.

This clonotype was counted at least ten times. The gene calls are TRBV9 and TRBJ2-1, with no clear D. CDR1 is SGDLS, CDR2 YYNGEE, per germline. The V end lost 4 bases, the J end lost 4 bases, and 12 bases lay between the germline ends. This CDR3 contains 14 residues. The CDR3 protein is CASSPQRRYNEQFF. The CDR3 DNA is TGTGCCAGCAGCCCCCAGCGACGGTACAATGAGCAGTTCTTC.

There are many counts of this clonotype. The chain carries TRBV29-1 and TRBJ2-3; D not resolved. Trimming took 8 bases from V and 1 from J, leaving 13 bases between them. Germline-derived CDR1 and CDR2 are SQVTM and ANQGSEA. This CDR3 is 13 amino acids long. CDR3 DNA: TGCAGCAGCCGCCACATGCGCACAGATACGCAGTATTTT. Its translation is CSSRHMRTDTQYF.

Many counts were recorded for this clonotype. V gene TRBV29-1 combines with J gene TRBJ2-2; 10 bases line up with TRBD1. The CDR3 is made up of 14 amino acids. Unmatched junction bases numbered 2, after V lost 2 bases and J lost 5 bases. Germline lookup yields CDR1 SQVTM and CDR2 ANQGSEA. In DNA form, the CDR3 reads TGCAGCGTTGAACCGGGACAGGGGACCGGGGAGCTGTTTTTT. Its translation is CSVEPGQGTGELFF.

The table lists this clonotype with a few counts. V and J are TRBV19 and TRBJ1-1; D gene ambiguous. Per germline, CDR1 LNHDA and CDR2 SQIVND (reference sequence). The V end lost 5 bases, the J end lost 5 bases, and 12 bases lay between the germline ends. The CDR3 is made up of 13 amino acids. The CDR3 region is CASSRFEGTEAFF. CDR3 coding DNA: TGTGCCAGTAGTCGTTTTGAAGGGACTGAAGCTTTCTTT.